This T cell receptor (beta chain) is from a study of T cells in localized non-small cell lung cancer. The germline gives CDR1 WSHSY, CDR2 SAAADI. The V end lost 10 bases, the J end lost 6 bases, and 16 bases lay between the germline ends. The CDR3 spans 12 residues. The sample holds a few counts of this clone. Sequenced by immunoSEQ multiplex PCR; TCRdb stores in-frame clones only, minus some. The data contain tens of thousands of clones, about four fifths of them singletons. The sample in question was peripheral blood, obtained before any cancer treatment. This clonotype was obtained from a male donor aged 60 or over with stage II squamous cell lung carcinoma. J is TRBJ2-7 and V is TRBV10-2; TRBD1 might be the D (8 bases). CDR3 protein: CATGQGGSEQYF. In nucleotides, the CDR3 is TGCGCCACAGGACAGGGAGGGTCCGAGCAGTACTTC.